Detailed here is one T cell receptor (beta chain). Its specificity is not known. The data were obtained in a study of T cells after posttransplantation cyclophosphamide. Assay: immunoSEQ multiplex PCR; the TCRdb copy retains only in-frame clones and omits some. The table lists almost 7,000 clones, 85% to 95% of them singletons, with around 4.5% in the top ten. Findings and caveats of the study: Recipient CMV seropositivity and CMV reactivation strongly tracked TRB clonality. TRB overlap between skin or GI tissue T cells and blood was limited.

Busulfan-fludarabine conditioning, marrow transplant, and cyclophosphamide on days +3 and +4 were administered. V lost 5 bases and J 3 bases, leaving 15 bases between the germline ends. Germline V gene lookup returns CDR1 MNHNS and CDR2 SASEGT. CDR3 length equals 15 residues. Material: CD8+ T cells sorted from blood, obtained after allogeneic stem cell transplant with posttransplant cyclophosphamide. The sequence was collected from a male patient between 60 and 69 years old who received an allogeneic stem cell transplant from a related donor and was CMV-positive. Some T cells may trace back to the graft donor. The rearrangement uses TRBV6-1 and TRBJ2-3; D may be TRBD2 (5 bases). CDR3 sequence reads: CASSPGFERTDTQYF. In nucleotides, the CDR3 is TGTGCCAGCAGTCCGGGGTTTGAGAGGACAGATACGCAGTATTTT.